Each of the 13 T cell receptor beta chains below was sequenced from the same sample in a study of blood T cell repertoires in COVID-19. Measured with immunoSEQ multiplex PCR; TCRdb has only the in-frame clones, and not every one. The repertoire holds 220,000 or so clones, with nearly 90% as singletons. The sample was PBMCs or T cells enriched from blood (not recorded which). These receptors all stem from a man aged 25-45 years who had been exposed to COVID-19.

The chain employs TRBV7-2 and TRBJ2-1, with 7 nucleotides matching TRBD1. This CDR3 spans 17 amino acids. V lost 3 bases and J lost 4; bases outside the gene matches: 12. Germline CDR1 and CDR2: SGHTA and FQGNSA. The CDR3 coding sequence is TGTGCCAGCAGCTTCCCCGAGACAGGGCTCTTTTACAATGAGCAGTTCTTC. Its protein product is CASSFPETGLFYNEQFF.

This chain uses TRBV10-3 with TRBJ1-5, with TRBD1 matching over 7 bases. The CDR3 runs to 13 residues. CDR1 is ENHRY and CDR2 is SYGVKD in the germline V gene. V lost 7 bases to trimming and J lost 3 bases; unmatched junction nucleotides: 3. The DNA for the CDR3 is TGTGCCATCAAGGGACAGTACAATCAGCCCCAGCATTTT. Translation gives CAIKGQYNQPQHF.

This chain uses TRBV3-1 (or the pseudogene TRBV3-2) with TRBJ2-1, with 11 bases matching TRBD2. Losses at the gene ends were 1 base for V and 5 bases for J; bases not matched to a gene: 1. The CDR3 is 15 amino acids. CDR1 LGHDT and CDR2 YNNKEL come from the germline V gene (reference sequence). The CDR3: CASSQGLAGHNEQFF. For the CDR3, the DNA is TGTGCCAGCAGCCAAGGACTAGCGGGGCACAATGAGCAGTTCTTC.

The J gene is TRBJ1-2, the V gene TRBV6-5, with D unclear. V lost 7 bases, J lost 3 bases, and 12 bases lay in between. The CDR3 has 13 residues. The germline CDR1 and CDR2 sequences are MNHEY and SVGAGI. CDR3 residues: CASTRLEDYGYTF. In nucleotides, the CDR3 is TGTGCCAGCACCCGATTAGAGGACTATGGCTACACCTTC.

The chain couples TRBV2 to TRBJ2-1; no reliable D call. Germline CDR1 SNHLY, CDR2 FYNNEI. This CDR3 comprises 14 residues. The ends were cut back, 2 bases at V and 2 bases at J, with 7 bases in the middle. The CDR3 region has the DNA TGTGCCAGCAGTGAACGTCAGGCCTACAATGAGCAGTTCTTC. Translating gives CASSERQAYNEQFF.

The chain has TRBV19 and TRBJ2-7; TRBD1 matches at 9 bases. V trimming: 1 base; J trimming: 3 bases; junction bases outside the gene matches: 7. CDR3 size: 16 residues. CDR1 is LNHDA, CDR2 SQIVND, per germline (reference sequence). As DNA, the CDR3 is TGTGCCAGTAGTATAGTGGGGACAGGGAATTTCTACGAGCAGTACTTC. This sequence encodes CASSIVGTGNFYEQYF.

The chain combines TRBV19 with TRBJ2-7, with unresolved D. The ends were cut back, 3 bases at V and 0 bases at J, with 9 bases in the middle. The CDR3 spans 14 residues. Germline V gives CDR1 LNHDA, CDR2 SQIVND (reference sequence). This CDR3 reads CASSIVSDSYEQYF. DNA of the CDR3: TGTGCCAGTAGTATTGTCAGCGACTCCTACGAGCAGTACTTC.

The chain links TRBV5-4 to TRBJ2-7, with a tentative D call TRBD1 (5 bases). The CDR3 spans 14 residues. The germline V gene encodes CDR1 SGHNT and CDR2 YYREEE (reference sequence). Trimming stripped 4 bases from V and 2 bases from J, with 13 bases between. Here the CDR3 reads CASSPQGPAYEQYF. CDR3 DNA sequence: TGTGCCAGCAGCCCCCAGGGTCCGGCCTACGAGCAGTACTTC.

Only a few counts were recorded for this clone. The chain employs TRBV9 and TRBJ1-4; possible D gene TRBD1, 6 bases. In germline, CDR1 is SGDLS, CDR2 YYNGEE. The V end was cut by 3 bases, the J end by 6 bases, with 9 bases between. This CDR3 is built from 13 residues. As DNA, the CDR3 is TGTGCCAGCAGCGCCGGGACATATGAAAAACTGTTTTTT. The encoded protein is CASSAGTYEKLFF.

The V and J genes are TRBV4-1 and TRBJ1-2; a possible D gene is TRBD1 (5 bases). Trimming took off 4 bases at V and 6 bases at J, with 12 bases between the two ends. This CDR3 spans 13 amino acids. Per the germline V gene, CDR1 is MGHRA and CDR2 is YSYEKL. This chain's CDR3 is CASSPVGQDGYTF. The DNA of the CDR3 is TGCGCCAGCAGCCCGGTGGGGCAGGATGGCTACACCTTC.

This clone was found once. V gene TRBV25-1 combines with J gene TRBJ2-5, with D tentatively TRBD1 (7 bases). Trimming removed 2 bases at V and 5 bases at J, with 15 bases between. The CDR3 has 15 amino acids. CDR1 is MGHDK, CDR2 SYGVNS, per germline. The CDR3 region has the DNA TGTGCCAGCAGTGAACCGAAGGGGGCGGGGGAGACCCAGTACTTC. This encodes CASSEPKGAGETQYF.

The CDR3 bases are TGTGCCAGCAGCCCTCGGGGGAGGGTATATGGCTACACCTTC. Its protein product is CASSPRGRVYGYTF. The genes are TRBV27 and TRBJ1-2; TRBD1 is a possible D gene (5 bases). The length of the CDR3 is 14 residues. Germline loops: CDR1 MNHEY, CDR2 SMNVEV (reference sequence). Trimming took 6 bases from V and 5 from J, leaving 16 bases between them.

This chain links TRBV6-5 with TRBJ2-7, with 12 nucleotides matching TRBD2. The CDR3 totals 15 residues. Per germline, CDR1 MNHEY and CDR2 SVGAGI. The V segment lost 3 bases and the J segment 7 bases; nucleotides outside the gene matches: 7. The DNA of the CDR3 is TGTGCCAGCAGTTATCGGACTAGCGGGGTTGGGGAGCAGTACTTC. Translation: CASSYRTSGVGEQYF.